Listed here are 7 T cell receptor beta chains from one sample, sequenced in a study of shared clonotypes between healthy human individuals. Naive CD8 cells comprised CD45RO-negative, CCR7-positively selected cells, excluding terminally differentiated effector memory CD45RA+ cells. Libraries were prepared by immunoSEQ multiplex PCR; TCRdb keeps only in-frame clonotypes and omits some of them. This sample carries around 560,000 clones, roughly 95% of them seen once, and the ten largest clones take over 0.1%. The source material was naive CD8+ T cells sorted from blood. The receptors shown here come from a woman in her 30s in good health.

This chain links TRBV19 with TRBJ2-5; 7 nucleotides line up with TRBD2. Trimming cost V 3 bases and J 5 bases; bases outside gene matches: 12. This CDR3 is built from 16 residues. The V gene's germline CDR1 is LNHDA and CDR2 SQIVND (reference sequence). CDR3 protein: CASSIGEGLVRETQYF. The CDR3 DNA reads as TGTGCCAGTAGTATCGGCGAAGGACTAGTCCGGGAGACCCAGTACTTC. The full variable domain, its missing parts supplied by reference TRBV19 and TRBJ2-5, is DGGITQSPKYLFRKEGQNVTLSCEQNLNHDAMYWYRQDPGQGLRLIYYSQIVNDFQKGDIAEGYSVSREKKESFPLTVTSAQKNPTAFYLCASSIGEGLVRETQYFGPGTRLLVL.

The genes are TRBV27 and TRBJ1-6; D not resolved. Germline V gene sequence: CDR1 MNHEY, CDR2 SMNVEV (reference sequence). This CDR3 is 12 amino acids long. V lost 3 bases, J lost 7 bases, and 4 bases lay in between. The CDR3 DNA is TGTGCCAGCAGTTTGGGGAATTCACCCCTCCACTTT. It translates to CASSLGNSPLHF.

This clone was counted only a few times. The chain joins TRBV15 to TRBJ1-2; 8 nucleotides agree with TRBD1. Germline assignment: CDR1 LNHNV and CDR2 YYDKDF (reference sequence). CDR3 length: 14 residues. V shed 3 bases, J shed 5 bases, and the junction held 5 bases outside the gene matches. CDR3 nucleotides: TGTGCCACCAGCAGTTCTACAGGGGGTTATGGCTACACCTTC. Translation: CATSSSTGGYGYTF.

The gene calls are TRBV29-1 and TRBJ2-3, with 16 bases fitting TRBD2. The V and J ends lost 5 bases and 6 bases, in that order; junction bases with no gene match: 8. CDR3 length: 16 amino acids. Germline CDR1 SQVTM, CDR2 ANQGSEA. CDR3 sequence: CSVSGLAGGPMDTQYF. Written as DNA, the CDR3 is TGCAGCGTTTCGGGACTAGCGGGAGGGCCTATGGATACGCAGTATTTT.

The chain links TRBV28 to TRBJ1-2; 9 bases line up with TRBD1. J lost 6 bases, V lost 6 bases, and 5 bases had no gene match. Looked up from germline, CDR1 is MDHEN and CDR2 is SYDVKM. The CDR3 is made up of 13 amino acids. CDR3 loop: CASSYRGRDGYTF. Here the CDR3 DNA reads TGTGCCAGCAGCTACAGGGGGCGGGATGGCTACACCTTC.

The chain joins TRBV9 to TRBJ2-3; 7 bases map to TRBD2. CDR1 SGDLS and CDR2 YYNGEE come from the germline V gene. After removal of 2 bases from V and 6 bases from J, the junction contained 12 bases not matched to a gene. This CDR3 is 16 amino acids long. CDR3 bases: TGTGCCAGCAGCGTGACGACTAGCCCAAGTGTGGATACGCAGTATTTT. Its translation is CASSVTTSPSVDTQYF. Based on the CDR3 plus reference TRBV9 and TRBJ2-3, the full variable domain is DSGVTQTPKHLITATGQRVTLRCSPRSGDLSVYWYQQSLDQGLQFLIQYYNGEERAKGNILERFSAQQFPDLHSELNLSSLELGDSALYFCASSVTTSPSVDTQYFGPGTRLTVL.

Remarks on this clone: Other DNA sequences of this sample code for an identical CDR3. The CDR3 region is CASSLDRDYEQYF. The CDR3 nucleotides are TGTGCCAGCAGCCTGGACAGGGATTACGAGCAGTACTTC. The rearrangement links TRBV11-2 to TRBJ2-7; 8 nucleotides agree with TRBD1. V shed 5 bases and J 4 bases; nucleotides not matched to a gene: 4. CDR1 SGHAT and CDR2 FQNNGV come from the germline V gene. The CDR3 extends over 13 amino acids.